A single sample gave rise to the 21 T cell receptor beta chains below, sequenced in a study of shared clonotypes between healthy human individuals (dated by TCRdb to the early 2020s). The library came from the immunoSEQ multiplex PCR assay. This is the immuneACCESS table as TCRdb keeps it, with only in-frame sequences that have V and J called. A part of the clones is gone; compared with another copy, unresolved V genes explain less than half, and the rest is unexplained. This sample holds over 850,000 clones; approximately 80% were observed only once. The ten top clones hold approximately 0.52% of the sample. The sequencing sample was made of memory CD4+ T cells from PBMCs. The sample's cell subset or site label, in plain terms: CD45RA-negative fraction. The receptors originated from a young man in good health. Some clones in this sample may be carry-over from other donors' samples.

The rearrangement uses TRBV9 and TRBJ1-2; perhaps TRBD1 as D (6 bases). Trimming removed 0 bases from V and 2 bases from J, with 11 bases in between. CDR3 length: 15 amino acids. From germline, CDR1 is SGDLS and CDR2 YYNGEE. For the CDR3, the DNA is TGTGCCAGCAGCGTAGCTGGGACACCCAACTATGGCTACACCTTC. It yields the protein CASSVAGTPNYGYTF.

The chain is built from TRBV5-4 and TRBJ2-7; D is perhaps TRBD2 (7 bases). Germline CDR1 reads SGHNT; CDR2 reads YYREEE (reference sequence). The CDR3 length is 15 residues. V was cut by 5 bases and J by 4 bases, with 19 bases left in between. The DNA of the CDR3 is TGTGCCAGCAGTTCGGGGGGCGGTCAGGGGTACGAGCAGTACTTC. This encodes CASSSGGGQGYEQYF.

The chain is built from TRBV28 and TRBJ1-2; 8 nucleotides align to TRBD1. The V segment lost 5 bases and the J segment 2 bases; nucleotides outside the gene matches: 10. The CDR3 is made up of 16 amino acids. CDR1 MDHEN and CDR2 SYDVKM come from the germline V gene. In DNA form, the CDR3 reads TGTGCCAGCAGTCGCTCAACGGGACAGGCCAACTATGGCTACACCTTC. The encoded protein is CASSRSTGQANYGYTF.

This clone was found many times. This rearrangement joins TRBV28 to TRBJ2-1; the match to TRBD2 covers 10 bases. CDR3 length equals 19 residues. The ends lost 2 bases at V and 4 bases at J; junction bases unmatched: 14. The germline gives CDR1 MDHEN, CDR2 SYDVKM. CDR3 loop: CASSLPSVPSGSVYNEQFF. DNA for the CDR3: TGTGCCAGCAGTTTACCGTCCGTGCCTAGCGGGAGCGTATACAATGAGCAGTTCTTC.

With regard to this clone: A read error may be the cause here, since a much bigger clone is one base away. Other DNA sequences in this sample translate to the same CDR3. J is TRBJ1-1 and V is TRBV7-3; D is perhaps TRBD1 (5 bases). V was shortened by 2 bases and J by 4 bases, with 8 bases between the two germline ends. CDR1 and CDR2 (germline): SGHTA, FQGTGA. This CDR3 comprises 13 residues. The CDR3 region is CASSLRRGTEAFF. CDR3 nucleotide sequence: TGTGCCAGCAGCTTACGGAGGGGCACTGAAGCTTTCTTT.

CDR3 in DNA: TGTGCCAGCAGTTTAAAGAGGAACTCCTACGAGCAGTACTTC. Encoded protein: CASSLKRNSYEQYF. The chain couples TRBV27 to TRBJ2-7; D remains unclear. There are 14 residues in the CDR3. V lost 2 bases, J lost 0 bases, and 8 bases lay in between. The germline V gene encodes CDR1 MNHEY and CDR2 SMNVEV (reference sequence).

The chain employs TRBV28 and TRBJ1-2; the match to TRBD1 covers 10 bases. The germline CDR1 and CDR2 sequences are MDHEN and SYDVKM. V lost 5 bases and J lost 2; bases outside the gene matches: 5. CDR3 length equals 15 residues. For the CDR3, the DNA is TGTGCCAGCAGTGCCCCGGGACAGGGGAACTATGGCTACACCTTC. It specifies CASSAPGQGNYGYTF.

The rearrangement uses TRBV28 and TRBJ2-7, with D hard to call. Per the germline V gene, CDR1 is MDHEN and CDR2 is SYDVKM. V lost 2 bases to trimming and J lost 3 bases, with 8 bases between them. CDR3 length: 13 residues. CDR3 nucleotides: TGTGCCAGCAGTTTAACCCCCGGCTACGAGCAGTACTTC. It codes for CASSLTPGYEQYF. The variable domain in full, with the rest retrieved from reference TRBV28 and TRBJ2-7, is DVKVTQSSRYLVKRTGEKVFLECVQDMDHENMFWYRQDPGLGLRLIYFSYDVKMKEKGDIPEGYSVSREKKERFSLILESASTNQTSMYLCASSLTPGYEQYFGPGTRLTVT.

As to this clone: The junction shows a germline mismatch at one end, possibly a read error. This rearrangement joins TRBV2 to TRBJ1-3; perhaps TRBD1 as D (5 bases). Germline values: CDR1 SNHLY, CDR2 FYNNEI. The CDR3 is 14 residues long. The CDR3 bases are TGTGCCAGCAGGGAAGTCGGGGGTGGAAACACCATATATTTT. Protein product: CASREVGGGNTIYF.

This clone appeared a few times. Other DNA sequences of this sample code for an identical CDR3. This chain connects TRBV7-2 to TRBJ1-5, with 7 bases lining up with TRBD1. V trimming: 4 bases; J trimming: 4 bases; junction bases outside the gene matches: 4. The CDR3 runs to 14 residues. CDR1 is SGHTA, CDR2 FQGNSA, per germline. DNA for the CDR3: TGTGCCAGCAGCTCTCGACAGGGTAATCAGCCCCAGCATTTT. Translated: CASSSRQGNQPQHF.

For this clone: Other DNA sequences in this sample translate to the same CDR3. The chain links TRBV9 to TRBJ2-1, with D possibly matching TRBD2 (7 bases). The CDR3 totals 15 residues. Between the trimmed V and J ends, which lost 0 bases and 3 bases, there was a span of 10 bases. The germline V gene has CDR1 SGDLS and CDR2 YYNGEE. CDR3 protein: CASSVAGGFYNEQFF. The CDR3 coding sequence is TGTGCCAGCAGCGTAGCGGGGGGCTTCTACAATGAGCAGTTCTTC.

This chain uses TRBV2 with TRBJ2-7; D is possibly TRBD2 (6 bases). The CDR3 has 14 amino acids. The V gene lost 5 bases and the J gene lost 5 bases, with 16 bases spanning the gap. The V gene's germline CDR1 is SNHLY and CDR2 FYNNEI. This CDR3 reads CASSSLATRHEQYF. The DNA of the CDR3 is TGTGCCAGCAGTTCCCTAGCGACGAGGCACGAGCAGTACTTC.

V is TRBV10-2 and J is TRBJ2-5; no clear D. V was shortened by 8 bases and J by 5 bases, with 15 bases between the two germline ends. The length of the CDR3 is 13 residues. Germline V gene lookup returns CDR1 WSHSY and CDR2 SAAADI. The CDR3 bases are TGCGCCAGCGTCCAGGCTATTTCGGAGACCCAGTACTTC. It yields the protein CASVQAISETQYF.

This chain uses TRBV4-1 with TRBJ2-7, with TRBD2 identical over 16 bases. Germline CDR1 reads MGHRA; CDR2 reads YSYEKL. CDR3 size: 21 residues. The V and J ends lost 0 bases and 6 bases, in that order; junction bases with no gene match: 17. The CDR3 loop is CASSQESVGAGTSGRALEQYF. The CDR3 DNA is TGCGCCAGCAGCCAAGAGTCTGTAGGGGCCGGGACTAGCGGGAGGGCCCTCGAGCAGTACTTC.

Notes on this clone: Within the sample, other DNA sequences also encode this same CDR3. The chain links TRBV7-2 to TRBJ2-5; D remains ambiguous. Germline V gene lookup returns CDR1 SGHTA and CDR2 FQGNSA. This CDR3 contains 12 residues. V shed 0 bases and J shed 5 bases, with 4 bases lying between them. CDR3: CASSLARETQYF. CDR3 sequence (DNA): TGTGCCAGCAGCTTAGCGAGGGAGACCCAGTACTTC.

This clone was seen a few times. The chain is built from TRBV7-9 and TRBJ2-7; 7 nucleotides match TRBD2. Trimming cost V 6 bases and J 3 bases; bases outside gene matches: 8. CDR1 and CDR2 (germline): SEHNR, FQNEAQ (reference sequence). The CDR3 length is 14 residues. CDR3: CASSPGTGGYEQYF. DNA of the CDR3: TGTGCCAGCAGTCCCGGGACGGGAGGCTACGAGCAGTACTTC.

This chain links TRBV28 with TRBJ2-1, with a possible D match to TRBD2 (6 bases). CDR3 length equals 16 residues. V was shortened by 4 bases and J by 2 bases, with 15 bases between the two germline ends. In germline, CDR1 is MDHEN, CDR2 SYDVKM. CDR3 region: CASSSPGAKAYNEQFF. In DNA, the CDR3 is TGTGCCAGCAGTTCCCCGGGAGCGAAAGCCTACAATGAGCAGTTCTTC.

The sample holds one count of this clone. The chain links TRBV5-1 to TRBJ2-7; 10 bases fit TRBD2. Germline CDR1 and CDR2: SGHRS and YFSETQ. This CDR3 has 17 residues. Trimming took 3 bases from V and 0 from J; bases not matched to a gene: 9. CDR3 sequence: CASSSSGTSVSSYEQYF. The CDR3 bases are TGCGCCAGCAGCTCCTCCGGGACTAGCGTTAGCTCCTACGAGCAGTACTTC.

The chain uses TRBV7-3 and TRBJ2-3, with 13 bases fitting TRBD2. Trimming cost V 1 base and J 5 bases; bases outside gene matches: 6. Germline CDR1 SGHTA, CDR2 FQGTGA. The CDR3 contains 17 residues. The CDR3 reads CASSLRGLAGMGDTQYF. CDR3 bases: TGTGCCAGCAGCTTAAGGGGACTAGCGGGAATGGGAGATACGCAGTATTTT.

This clone was seen only once. Other DNA sequences of this sample code for an identical CDR3. The J gene is TRBJ1-3, the V gene TRBV5-1; perhaps TRBD1 as D (5 bases). There are 15 residues in the CDR3. CDR1 is SGHRS and CDR2 is YFSETQ in the germline V gene. The V end lost 0 bases, the J end lost 3 bases, and 10 bases lay between the germline ends. DNA of the CDR3: TGCGCCAGCAGCTTGGCGGCAGGGAGTGGAAACACCATATATTTT. Amino acid sequence: CASSLAAGSGNTIYF.

This chain connects TRBV5-4 to TRBJ1-1; the D is unclear. Trimming removed 4 bases at V and 1 base at J, with 8 bases between. CDR1 SGHNT and CDR2 YYREEE come from the germline V gene (reference sequence). The CDR3 has 13 amino acids. The CDR3 DNA sequence: TGTGCCAGCAGCCCTGTAGGGAACACTGAAGCTTTCTTT. This gives the protein CASSPVGNTEAFF.